One and the same sample provided the 19 T cell receptor beta chains below, sequenced in a study of long-term antiretroviral therapy in people with HIV. The immunoSEQ assay was v3.0, run at survey level. Clones were sequenced by immunoSEQ multiplex PCR, and TCRdb holds only the in-frame ones, with some missing. Of fewer than 25,000 clones in the sample, 81% were seen once. The sequencing used unsorted PBMCs, collected 1.5 years after starting antiretroviral therapy. Source of these receptors: a man under 40 with HIV.

In this sample, this clone turned up once. V usage is TRBV6-5 and J usage is TRBJ2-5; D is ambiguous. In germline, CDR1 is MNHEY, CDR2 SVGAGI. Trimming took off 2 bases at V and 2 bases at J, with 12 bases between the two ends. The CDR3 totals 15 residues. The CDR3 bases are TGTGCCAGCAGTTACGCGTTGAGCGCTCAAGAGACCCAGTACTTC. Its protein is CASSYALSAQETQYF.

The chain joins TRBV5-5 to TRBJ1-4; TRBD1 is a possible D gene (5 bases). Germline V gene lookup returns CDR1 SGHKS and CDR2 YYEKEE (reference sequence). The germline V and J ends were trimmed by 0 bases and 2 bases, with 17 bases remaining between them. This CDR3 has 18 amino acids. The CDR3, as DNA: TGTGCCAGCAGCTTGGATGAGAAGTCGGCAGGGACTAATGAAAAACTGTTTTTT. Its protein is CASSLDEKSAGTNEKLFF.

The CDR3 sequence is CASSAGTYTEAFF. CDR3 coding DNA: TGTGCCAGCAGTGCCGGGACATACACTGAAGCTTTCTTT. V and J are TRBV28 and TRBJ1-1; D may be TRBD1 (6 bases). Germline V gene lookup returns CDR1 MDHEN and CDR2 SYDVKM. The CDR3 covers 13 residues. The V and J ends lost 5 bases and 3 bases respectively, with 10 bases between them.

The genes are TRBV18 and TRBJ1-1, with D possibly matching TRBD1 (5 bases). The CDR3 extends over 13 amino acids. V was cut by 3 bases and J by 6 bases, with 11 bases left in between. CDR1 KGHSH and CDR2 LQKENI come from the germline V gene. CDR3 protein: CASSPGLQAEAFF. For the CDR3, the DNA is TGTGCCAGCTCACCGGGCTTACAGGCTGAAGCTTTCTTT.

The rearrangement uses TRBV11-2 and TRBJ2-7; D is perhaps TRBD1 (5 bases). The V and J ends lost 2 bases and 0 bases respectively, with 11 bases between them. Germline CDR1 and CDR2: SGHAT and FQNNGV. This CDR3 has 15 amino acids. CDR3 protein: CASSLTQGGSYEQYF. In DNA, the CDR3 is TGTGCCAGCAGCTTAACTCAGGGTGGCTCCTACGAGCAGTACTTC.

The J gene is TRBJ2-5, the V gene TRBV23-1; D not resolved. Being an ORF, TRBV23-1 has a function that is uncertain. The length of the CDR3 is 16 residues. The V end was cut by 6 bases, the J end by 2 bases, with 19 bases between. The CDR3 DNA reads TGCGCCAGCAGATCTCGTAACCCACAGCAGCAAGAGACCCAGTACTTC. It translates to CASRSRNPQQQETQYF.

V is TRBV7-9 and J is TRBJ1-4; 7 nucleotides agree with TRBD1. Germline lookup yields CDR1 SEHNR and CDR2 FQNEAQ (reference sequence). This CDR3 is built from 14 residues. Germline trimming cut 2 bases from V and 8 bases from J; bases unmatched to any gene: 5. The CDR3 DNA reads as TGTGCCAGCAGCTTAAGACAGGGAGGGGAAAAACTGTTTTTT. Amino acid sequence: CASSLRQGGEKLFF. The complete variable domain, with remaining parts taken from reference TRBV7-9 and TRBJ1-4, reads DTGVSQNPRHKITKRGQNVTFRCDPISEHNRLYWYRQTLGQGPEFLTYFQNEAQLEKSRLLSDRFSAERPKGSFSTLEIQRTEQGDSAMYLCASSLRQGGEKLFFGSGTQLSVL.

In this sample, this clone turned up once. The CDR3 DNA is TGTGCCAGCAGCCAAGATCCACCGGGGATCGGGAGAAACAATGAGCAGTTCTTC. Protein product: CASSQDPPGIGRNNEQFF. V is TRBV4-2 and J is TRBJ2-1; D perhaps matches TRBD2 (6 bases). The V and J ends lost 0 bases and 5 bases respectively, with 20 bases between them. CDR3 length: 18 amino acids. In germline, CDR1 is LGHNA, CDR2 YNFKEQ.

J is TRBJ2-5 and V is TRBV6-5; D unclear. Germline CDR1 is MNHEY and CDR2 is SVGAGI. Trimming left V 5 bases short and J 1 base short, with 11 bases between. CDR3 length equals 14 residues. The chain's CDR3 is CASSIGRAQETQYF. CDR3 in DNA: TGTGCCAGCAGTATTGGACGGGCCCAAGAGACCCAGTACTTC.

This chain joins TRBV7-2 and TRBJ1-5; weak D call: TRBD1 (6 bases). V shed 4 bases and J shed 0 bases, with 19 bases lying between them. From germline, CDR1 is SGHTA and CDR2 FQGNSA. The CDR3 has 18 amino acids. This CDR3 is CASSSTPTGGHSNQPQHF. The CDR3 coding sequence is TGTGCCAGCAGCTCCACCCCGACAGGCGGGCATAGCAATCAGCCCCAGCATTTT.

The chain employs TRBV7-3 and TRBJ2-1, with 10 positions matching TRBD1. Trimming cost V 5 bases and J 3 bases; bases outside gene matches: 7. CDR1 and CDR2 (germline): SGHTA, FQGTGA. The CDR3 spans 16 residues. CDR3 DNA sequence: TGTGCCAGCAGCCCGGGACAGGGGTGGGACTACAATGAGCAGTTCTTC. It is translated as CASSPGQGWDYNEQFF.

The rearrangement uses TRBV7-2 and TRBJ1-1, with 9 bases that match TRBD1. There are 14 residues in the CDR3. Germline V gene data show CDR1 as SGHTA and CDR2 as FQGNSA. Trimming removed 4 bases from V and 4 bases from J; junction bases left unmatched: 4. The CDR3 spells CASSSQTGGTEAFF. DNA of the CDR3: TGTGCCAGCAGCTCCCAGACAGGGGGCACTGAAGCTTTCTTT.

The chain couples TRBV19 to TRBJ2-7; D uncertain. Germline loops: CDR1 LNHDA, CDR2 SQIVND (reference sequence). Between the trimmed V and J ends, which lost 7 bases and 1 base, there was a span of 8 bases. This CDR3 has 12 amino acids. The CDR3 spells CASTGLSYEQYF. The CDR3, as DNA: TGTGCCAGTACAGGTTTATCCTACGAGCAGTACTTC.

V usage is TRBV18 and J usage is TRBJ1-5; D gene uncertain. CDR1 is KGHSH, CDR2 LQKENI, per germline. The CDR3 runs 15 residues. Trimming cost V 2 bases and J 1 base, with 9 bases left between them. CDR3 protein: CASSPGGLSNQPQHF. CDR3 DNA: TGTGCCAGCTCACCAGGAGGGTTAAGCAATCAGCCCCAGCATTTT.

The chain links TRBV7-2 to TRBJ1-6, with D possibly matching TRBD1 (6 bases). Per germline, CDR1 SGHTA and CDR2 FQGNSA. CDR3 length: 14 residues. The V and J ends lost 5 bases and 7 bases respectively, with 12 bases between them. The CDR3 bases are TGTGCCAGCAGCCGAATAGGGACAAATTCACCCCTCCACTTT. Protein sequence: CASSRIGTNSPLHF.

V gene TRBV5-1 combines with J gene TRBJ1-4, with TRBD1 matching over 9 bases. Germline V CDR1 and CDR2: SGHRS, YFSETQ. The CDR3 has 16 residues. Trimming took 3 bases from V and 0 from J; bases not matched to a gene: 3. The CDR3 sequence: CASSWDRAATNEKLFF. CDR3 DNA sequence: TGCGCCAGCAGCTGGGACAGGGCGGCAACTAATGAAAAACTGTTTTTT.

The chain is built from TRBV7-9 and TRBJ1-1; D gene ambiguous. V lost 0 bases, J lost 4 bases, and 12 bases lay in between. This CDR3 spans 15 amino acids. Per germline, CDR1 SEHNR and CDR2 FQNEAQ (reference sequence). The CDR3 is CASSLALDQVTEAFF. Here the CDR3 DNA reads TGTGCCAGCAGCTTAGCCCTGGACCAGGTCACTGAAGCTTTCTTT.

The gene calls are TRBV7-2 and TRBJ2-5; a weak D match, TRBD2 (5 bases). Trimming removed 1 base from V and 1 base from J, with 10 bases in between. The CDR3 runs to 15 residues. Germline CDR1 reads SGHTA; CDR2 reads FQGNSA. CDR3 loop: CASSLDRLPQETQYF. As DNA, the CDR3 is TGTGCCAGCAGCTTAGACCGACTACCCCAAGAGACCCAGTACTTC.

The chain joins TRBV29-1 to TRBJ1-2, with TRBD1 as a possible D gene (6 bases). Trimming removed 5 bases from V and 4 bases from J, with 14 bases in between. From germline, CDR1 is SQVTM and CDR2 ANQGSEA. The CDR3 totals 13 residues. CDR3 loop: CSVMRQESYGYTF. For the CDR3, the DNA is TGCAGCGTTATGAGACAGGAGTCCTATGGCTACACCTTC. Together with reference TRBV29-1 and TRBJ1-2, the CDR3 gives the full variable domain: SAVISQKPSRDICQRGTSLTIQCQVDSQVTMMFWYRQQPGQSLTLIATANQGSEATYESGFVIDKFPISRPNLTFSTLTVSNMSPEDSSIYLCSVMRQESYGYTFGSGTRLTVV.